This is a list of T cell receptor beta chains from one sample in a study of blood T cell repertoires in COVID-19. Produced via immunoSEQ multiplex PCR; TCRdb's table is partial and in-frame only. The sample carries about 110,000 clones, under 85% recorded once. The sample consisted of peripheral blood. These receptors were obtained from a woman aged 70-85 years with acute or convalescent COVID-19. CDR3s include the opening cysteine and the closing phenylalanine or tryptophan. Each record gives: J gene, V gene, clone size, CDR3 protein. Some rows have no size entry. The others give once, few or many, or a class for an expanded clone.

J gene: TRBJ1-2
V gene: TRBV7-9
clone size: -
CDR3 protein: CASSFPESGGLNYGYTF

J gene: TRBJ1-5
V gene: TRBV7-8
clone size: -
CDR3 protein: CASTPWGGQPQHF

J gene: TRBJ2-1
V gene: TRBV12-3/TRBV12-4
clone size: once
CDR3 protein: CASRTDSHEQFF

J gene: TRBJ2-5
V gene: TRBV19
clone size: -
CDR3 protein: CASSILQGGTETQYF

J gene: TRBJ1-3
V gene: TRBV5-1
clone size: -
CDR3 protein: CASSLDGMGGNTIYF

J gene: TRBJ1-3
V gene: TRBV10-3
clone size: -
CDR3 protein: CAISRQMISGNTIYF

J gene: TRBJ1-1
V gene: TRBV3-1/TRBV3-2
clone size: -
CDR3 protein: CASRPGQGVPETEAFF

J gene: TRBJ2-6
V gene: TRBV7-3
clone size: -
CDR3 protein: CASSPELSGANVLTF

J gene: TRBJ2-7
V gene: TRBV27
clone size: -
CDR3 protein: CASQTSGSYEQYF

J gene: TRBJ2-1
V gene: TRBV7-3
clone size: once
CDR3 protein: CASSPSLRMAGVGREQFF

J gene: TRBJ1-1
V gene: TRBV19
clone size: -
CDR3 protein: CASSPGVNTEAFF

J gene: TRBJ2-1
V gene: TRBV11-3
clone size: -
CDR3 protein: CASSSTGLAPYNEQFF

J gene: TRBJ2-5
V gene: TRBV19
clone size: -
CDR3 protein: CASSIAPARGTETQYF

J gene: TRBJ1-1
V gene: TRBV11-3
clone size: -
CDR3 protein: CASSPTGTANTEAFF

J gene: TRBJ1-2
V gene: TRBV19
clone size: once
CDR3 protein: CASSMSGQVSGYTF

J gene: TRBJ2-1
V gene: TRBV5-1
clone size: -
CDR3 protein: CASSLPTTYNEQFF

J gene: TRBJ2-7
V gene: TRBV28
clone size: -
CDR3 protein: CASRTGGTYEQYF

J gene: TRBJ1-1
V gene: TRBV7-9
clone size: -
CDR3 protein: CASSLAAGGLSEAFF

J gene: TRBJ2-7
V gene: TRBV4-1
clone size: -
CDR3 protein: CASSQYGSYEQYF

J gene: TRBJ1-1
V gene: TRBV27
clone size: -
CDR3 protein: CASRSYLGFGGTEAFF

J gene: TRBJ2-3
V gene: TRBV7-9
clone size: -
CDR3 protein: CASSLAAGGTDTQYF

J gene: TRBJ1-2
V gene: TRBV28
clone size: once
CDR3 protein: CASRIEGFGGYGYTF

J gene: TRBJ1-3
V gene: TRBV7-9
clone size: -
CDR3 protein: CASSRTQGPTGNTIYF

J gene: TRBJ1-2
V gene: TRBV14
clone size: -
CDR3 protein: CASSHRGGAGSLYGYTF

J gene: TRBJ2-2
V gene: TRBV6-5
clone size: -
CDR3 protein: CASRARAYTGELFF

J gene: TRBJ1-1
V gene: TRBV28
clone size: -
CDR3 protein: CASISQGRSEAFF

J gene: TRBJ2-7
V gene: TRBV7-2
clone size: -
CDR3 protein: CASRDRMTSYEQYF

J gene: TRBJ2-6
V gene: TRBV5-4
clone size: -
CDR3 protein: CASSRRREAGANVLTF

J gene: TRBJ2-5
V gene: TRBV6-2/TRBV6-3
clone size: -
CDR3 protein: CASSYFSRTDQYQETQYF

J gene: TRBJ1-3
V gene: TRBV6-5
clone size: -
CDR3 protein: CASKRQDPGNTIYF

J gene: TRBJ2-3
V gene: TRBV15
clone size: -
CDR3 protein: CATSRGQGRTDTQYF

J gene: TRBJ2-6
V gene: TRBV27
clone size: -
CDR3 protein: CATRSGANVLTF

J gene: TRBJ1-2
V gene: TRBV5-1
clone size: -
CDR3 protein: CASSGQGQGATNYGYTF

J gene: TRBJ1-3
V gene: TRBV5-6
clone size: -
CDR3 protein: CATSRGSSGNTIYF

J gene: TRBJ2-1
V gene: TRBV11-2
clone size: -
CDR3 protein: CASSSIAGALYNEQFF

J gene: TRBJ2-2
V gene: TRBV2
clone size: -
CDR3 protein: CASRDERGLVSGELFF

J gene: TRBJ1-4
V gene: TRBV6-9
clone size: few
CDR3 protein: CASSCLRQGAQEKLFF

J gene: TRBJ2-1
V gene: TRBV5-4
clone size: -
CDR3 protein: CASSPPSGTGGNEQFF

J gene: TRBJ2-7
V gene: TRBV3-1/TRBV3-2
clone size: -
CDR3 protein: CASSQLHALTSGRSNSYEQYF

J gene: TRBJ1-1
V gene: TRBV10-3
clone size: -
CDR3 protein: CAIRRDSNMNTEAFF

J gene: TRBJ1-2
V gene: TRBV10-3
clone size: -
CDR3 protein: CAISGTGGDYGYTF

J gene: TRBJ1-5
V gene: TRBV30
clone size: -
CDR3 protein: CAPLSGTFNKYF

J gene: TRBJ2-2
V gene: TRBV2
clone size: -
CDR3 protein: CASSETGGMVGTGELFF

J gene: TRBJ1-3
V gene: TRBV6-1
clone size: -
CDR3 protein: CASSEPGQRPGNTIYF

J gene: TRBJ1-4
V gene: TRBV5-1
clone size: -
CDR3 protein: CASSEEPGYSEKLFF

J gene: TRBJ1-2
V gene: TRBV3-1/TRBV3-2
clone size: -
CDR3 protein: CASSLWTENYGYTF

J gene: TRBJ1-2
V gene: TRBV19
clone size: -
CDR3 protein: CASSMFGTINYGYTF

J gene: TRBJ1-2
V gene: TRBV20-1
clone size: once
CDR3 protein: CSASWGGRSYGYTF

J gene: TRBJ1-2
V gene: TRBV9
clone size: -
CDR3 protein: CASSVDRGSYGYTF

J gene: TRBJ2-7
V gene: TRBV18
clone size: -
CDR3 protein: CASSDRQGLDEQYF

J gene: TRBJ1-5
V gene: TRBV27
clone size: once
CDR3 protein: CASSLWAGFNQPQHF

J gene: TRBJ1-6
V gene: TRBV3-1/TRBV3-2
clone size: once
CDR3 protein: CASREAGANSPLHF

J gene: TRBJ2-3
V gene: TRBV28
clone size: -
CDR3 protein: CASSLLNRAGADTQYF

J gene: TRBJ2-7
V gene: TRBV7-9
clone size: -
CDR3 protein: CASSLESFAQHESYEQYF

J gene: TRBJ2-1
V gene: TRBV7-6
clone size: once
CDR3 protein: CASSLSAAGGGEQFF

J gene: TRBJ2-4
V gene: TRBV28
clone size: -
CDR3 protein: CASSSGYSNIQYF

J gene: TRBJ2-6
V gene: TRBV7-2
clone size: -
CDR3 protein: CASSLGLRNLTGANVLTF